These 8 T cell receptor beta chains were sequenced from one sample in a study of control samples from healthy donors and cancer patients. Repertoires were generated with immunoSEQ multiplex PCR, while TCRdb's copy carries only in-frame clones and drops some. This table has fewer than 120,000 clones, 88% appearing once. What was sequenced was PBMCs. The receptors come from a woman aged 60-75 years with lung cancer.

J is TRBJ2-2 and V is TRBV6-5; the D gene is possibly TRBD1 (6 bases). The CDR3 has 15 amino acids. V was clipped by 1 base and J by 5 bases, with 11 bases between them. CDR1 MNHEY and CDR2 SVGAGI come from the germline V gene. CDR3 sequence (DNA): TGTGCCAGCAGTTACTATGGGGGCCGGACCGGGGAGCTGTTTTTT. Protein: CASSYYGGRTGELFF.

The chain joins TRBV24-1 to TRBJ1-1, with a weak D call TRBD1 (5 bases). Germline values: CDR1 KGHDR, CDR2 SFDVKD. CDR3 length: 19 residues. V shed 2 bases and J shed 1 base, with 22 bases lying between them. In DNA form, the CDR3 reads TGTGCCACCAGTGATTATAAAACCCGAACAGGATCGACGAACACTGAAGCTTTCTTT. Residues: CATSDYKTRTGSTNTEAFF.

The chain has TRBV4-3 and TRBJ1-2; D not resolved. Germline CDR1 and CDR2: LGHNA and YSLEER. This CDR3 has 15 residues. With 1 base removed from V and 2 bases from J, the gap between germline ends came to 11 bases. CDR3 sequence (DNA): TGCGCCAGCAGCCAAGCGACGGGCGGGAACTATGGCTACACCTTC. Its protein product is CASSQATGGNYGYTF.

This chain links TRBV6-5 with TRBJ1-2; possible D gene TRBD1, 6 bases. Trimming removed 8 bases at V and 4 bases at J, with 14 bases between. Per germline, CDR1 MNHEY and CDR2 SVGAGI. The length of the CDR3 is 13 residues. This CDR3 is CASYPGDGYGYTF. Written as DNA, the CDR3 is TGTGCCAGCTACCCAGGGGACGGCTATGGCTACACCTTC.

The CDR3 coding sequence is TGCGCCAGCAGCCAGACGGACAGGGCCAATTCACCCCTCCACTTT. Encoded protein: CASSQTDRANSPLHF. This chain connects TRBV4-1 to TRBJ1-6, with TRBD1 identical over 8 bases. The CDR3 consists of 15 residues. J gave up 7 bases and V 3 bases, and 5 bases lay outside the gene matches. Germline V CDR1 and CDR2: MGHRA, YSYEKL.

CDR3 sequence reads: CASSSDSRYSYNEQFF. Here the CDR3 DNA reads TGTGCCAGCAGTTCCGACAGCCGATACTCCTACAATGAGCAGTTCTTC. The chain is built from TRBV6-5 and TRBJ2-1; D is possibly TRBD1 (5 bases). CDR3 length: 16 residues. Germline CDR1 MNHEY, CDR2 SVGAGI. With 4 bases removed from V and 0 bases from J, the gap between germline ends came to 13 bases.

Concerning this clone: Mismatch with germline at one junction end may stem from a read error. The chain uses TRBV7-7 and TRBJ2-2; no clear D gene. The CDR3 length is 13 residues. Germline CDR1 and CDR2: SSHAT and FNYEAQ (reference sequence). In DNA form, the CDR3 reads TGTGCTAGCAGCTTAGGGAACACCGGGGAGCTGTTTTTT. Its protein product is CASSLGNTGELFF.

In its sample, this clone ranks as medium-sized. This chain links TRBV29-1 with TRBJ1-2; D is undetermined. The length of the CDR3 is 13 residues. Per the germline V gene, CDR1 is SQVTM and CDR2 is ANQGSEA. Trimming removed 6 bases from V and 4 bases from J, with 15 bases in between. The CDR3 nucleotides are TGCAGCGTATCGAGGAAGGACGCCTATGGCTACACCTTC. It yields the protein CSVSRKDAYGYTF.